This TCR beta chain was sequenced in a study of T cell repertoires in cytomegalovirus infection. This clonotype came up a few times. Its antigen is unknown. V lost 5 bases and J lost 5, with 18 bases in between. The germline V gene has CDR1 SGHVS and CDR2 FNYEAQ. CDR3 length: 15 amino acids. One entry per CDR3 protein results from TCRdb running MiXCR on the reads. The sample records 150,000 to 200,000 distinct CDR3 sequences, about a sixth being singletons. Broader study findings: Carriers of CMV plus the relevant HLA were identified by cumulative public TCR beta family frequency. CMV-specific HLA-C-restricted TCR beta clonotypes dominated the ex vivo response.

The V gene is TRBV7-6, the J gene TRBJ1-1; perhaps TRBD1 as D (5 bases). The sample comprised CD8+ T cells from PBMCs. The sequence derives from a human donor in good health (CMV status not recorded). Some clones in this sample may be carry-over from other donors' samples. The CDR3 is CASSDPGTGETEAFF. The CDR3 bases are TGTGCCAGCAGCGACCCGGGGACGGGGGAAACTGAAGCTTTCTTT.